This TCR beta chain was identified during a study of T cell responses to AZD1222 COVID-19 vaccine. Germline CDR1 is MDHEN and CDR2 is SYDVKM. CDR3 length: 13 residues. The J segment lost 5 bases and the V segment lost 11 bases, leaving 9 bases of the junction unmatched. Assay used: immunoSEQ multiplex PCR; TCRdb lists only in-frame clones, some missing. The data show approximately 150,000 clones, roughly 92% seen once. The chain combines TRBV28 with TRBJ2-1; 7 positions match TRBD1. This material consisted of peripheral blood, taken on day 0 of AZD1222 vaccination. The receptor's source is an adult in good health. CDR3 DNA sequence: TGTGCCGGAAGAAAAGGACAGGACAATGAGCAGTTCTTC. Its protein is CAGRKGQDNEQFF.